This T cell receptor beta chain was captured in a study of Ad26.COV2.S vaccination and SARS-CoV-2 variants. Findings and limits, study-wide: The placebo group had lower spike-specific TCR breadth than the vaccine recipients did. Non-spike TCR breadth showed similarity between vaccine and placebo recipients. Reported findings describe substantial breadth in spike-specific CD8+ and CD4+ T cell responses following vaccination.

In its sample, this clone was seen a few times. The antigen remains undetermined. The germline CDR1 and CDR2 sequences are LNHDA and SQIVND (reference sequence). The germline V and J ends were trimmed by 7 bases and 7 bases, with 25 bases remaining between them. CDR3 size: 16 residues. Assay used: immunoSEQ multiplex PCR; TCRdb lists only in-frame clones, some missing. Here the sample spans over 130,000 clones, 80% to 90% being singletons. The material sequenced was peripheral blood, taken after recovery from COVID-19. This clonotype originated in a human donor who had recovered from COVID-19. This chain connects TRBV19 to TRBJ1-1, with D hard to call. This chain's CDR3 is CASKHIRRGINFEAFF. The CDR3 region has the DNA TGTGCCAGTAAACATATAAGGCGTGGGATCAATTTTGAAGCTTTCTTT.